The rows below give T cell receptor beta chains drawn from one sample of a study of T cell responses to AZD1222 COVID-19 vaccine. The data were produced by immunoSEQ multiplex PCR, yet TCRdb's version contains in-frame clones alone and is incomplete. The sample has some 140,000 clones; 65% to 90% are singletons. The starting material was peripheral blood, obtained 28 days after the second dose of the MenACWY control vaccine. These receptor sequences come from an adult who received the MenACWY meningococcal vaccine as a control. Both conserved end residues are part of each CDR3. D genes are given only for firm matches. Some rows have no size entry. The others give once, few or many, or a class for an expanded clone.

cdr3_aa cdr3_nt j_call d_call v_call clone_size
CASSESEGKGGNEQFF TGTGCCAGCAGTGAGTCTGAGGGCAAAGGTGGAAATGAGCAGTTCTTC TRBJ2-1 NA TRBV2 NA
CASSDPEGVAGNTIYF TGTGCCAGCAGCGACCCAGAGGGGGTTGCCGGAAACACCATATATTTT TRBJ1-3 NA TRBV11-2 NA
CASSPPNREAEAFF TGTGCCAGCAGCCCACCTAACAGGGAGGCTGAAGCTTTCTTT TRBJ1-1 NA TRBV7-9 NA
CASSLGQGSTDTQYF TGTGCCAGCAGCCTGGGACAGGGAAGCACAGATACGCAGTATTTT TRBJ2-3 TRBD1 TRBV6-5 NA
CASSADRVREQYF TGTGCCAGCAGTGCCGACAGGGTTCGGGAGCAGTACTTC TRBJ2-7 TRBD1 TRBV12-3/TRBV12-4 NA
CASSLGRGAETQYF TGTGCCAGCAGCTTGGGTCGGGGGGCAGAGACCCAGTACTTC TRBJ2-5 NA TRBV5-6 NA
CASNPEETNEKLFF TGTGCCAGCAACCCGGAGGAAACTAATGAAAAACTGTTTTTT TRBJ1-4 NA TRBV21-1 NA
CATSDYGQGSTGELFF TGTGCCACCAGTGATTACGGACAGGGCAGCACCGGGGAGCTGTTTTTT TRBJ2-2 TRBD1 TRBV24-1 NA
CASNLGGGSYEQYF TGTGCCAGCAACCTCGGGGGCGGGTCCTACGAGCAGTACTTC TRBJ2-7 NA TRBV7-8 NA
CASSVTRRGGYTF TGTGCCAGCTCCGTCACCCGACGGGGTGGCTACACCTTC TRBJ1-2 NA TRBV27 medium-sized